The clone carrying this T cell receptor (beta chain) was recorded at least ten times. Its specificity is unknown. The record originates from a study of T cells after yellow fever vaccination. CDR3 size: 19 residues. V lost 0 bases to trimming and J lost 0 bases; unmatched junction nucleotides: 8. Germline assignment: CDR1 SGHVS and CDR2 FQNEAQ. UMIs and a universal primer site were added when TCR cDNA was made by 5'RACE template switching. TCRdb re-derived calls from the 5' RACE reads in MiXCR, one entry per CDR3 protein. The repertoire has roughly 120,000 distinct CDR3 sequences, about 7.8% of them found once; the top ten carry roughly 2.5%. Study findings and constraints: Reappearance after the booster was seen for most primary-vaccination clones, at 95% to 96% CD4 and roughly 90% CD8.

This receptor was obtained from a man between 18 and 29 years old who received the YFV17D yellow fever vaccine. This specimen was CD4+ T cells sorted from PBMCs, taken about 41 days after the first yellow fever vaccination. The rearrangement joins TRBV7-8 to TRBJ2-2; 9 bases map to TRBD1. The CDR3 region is CASSLAYRGRKTNTGELFF. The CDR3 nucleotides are TGTGCCAGCAGCTTAGCGTACAGGGGGCGAAAAACGAACACCGGGGAGCTGTTTTTT. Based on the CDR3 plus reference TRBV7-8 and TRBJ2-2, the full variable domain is GAGVSQSPRYKVAKRGQDVALRCDPISGHVSLFWYQQALGQGPEFLTYFQNEAQLDKSGLPSDRFFAERPEGSVSTLKIQRTQQEDSAVYLCASSLAYRGRKTNTGELFFGEGSRLTVL.